The source of this T cell receptor (beta chain) is a study of early T cells in non-severe SARS-CoV-2 infection. Background on the study: Sequencing used unsorted whole-blood bulk RNA, so chains lack pairing.

Unmatched junction bases numbered 8, after V lost 4 bases and J lost 5 bases. In germline, CDR1 is SGHNT, CDR2 YENEEA. The CDR3 loop spans 15 amino acids. Attached unique molecular identifiers marked individual cDNA molecules. Each CDR3 protein gets one entry after TCRdb re-called the 5' RACE reads with MiXCR. Among about 110,000 distinct CDR3 sequences listed, 9% to 14% were seen once. This clonotype came up a few times. The rearrangement uses TRBV11-3 and TRBJ2-1; 7 positions agree with TRBD1. The sample taken for sequencing was whole blood. The receptor was derived from an adult who was a healthcare worker with PCR-confirmed SARS-CoV-2 infection or an uninfected control (not recorded which). CDR3 nucleotide sequence: TGTGCCAGCAGCTGGGCCGGGACAGAGAACAATGAGCAGTTCTTC. It encodes CASSWAGTENNEQFF.